This entry lists 30 T cell receptor beta chains sequenced from one sample in a study of spatial heterogeneity in lung cancer. Documented time point: sample taken at primary tumor resection. Unsorted samples of tumor, nontumor lung or frozen PBMC had their whole RNA sequenced. TCRdb independently ran MiXCR on the 5' RACE reads; one entry per CDR3 protein. The sample consists of around 75,000 distinct CDR3 sequences, 13% of them appearing once. Sequences were derived from PBMCs, sampled at surgery. The source of these receptors is a male donor with early-stage non-small cell lung cancer.

V is TRBV19 and J is TRBJ2-1; D may be TRBD2 (6 bases). Germline lookup yields CDR1 LNHDA and CDR2 SQIVND (reference sequence). The V and J ends lost 2 bases and 2 bases respectively, with 13 bases between them. The CDR3 sequence is 16 residues long. This chain's CDR3 is CASSIRGGTAYNEQFF. The CDR3 region has the DNA TGTGCCAGTAGTATAAGGGGCGGGACTGCCTACAATGAGCAGTTCTTC.

CDR3 nucleotides: TGTGCCAGCAGCTTGGGATTACTAGGGGGCAGCACAGATACGCAGTATTTT. Amino acid sequence: CASSLGLLGGSTDTQYF. J is TRBJ2-3 and V is TRBV5-4, with 7 bases matching TRBD1. The trim removed 0 bases at V and 0 bases at J, leaving 7 bases unmatched. The CDR3 totals 17 residues. Germline values: CDR1 SGHNT, CDR2 YYREEE (reference sequence).

The chain joins TRBV30 to TRBJ2-7; D is uncertain. CDR3 length equals 13 residues. V lost 4 bases to trimming and J lost 2 bases, with 12 bases between them. Germline CDR1 and CDR2: GTSNPN and SVGIG (reference sequence). The CDR3 sequence is CAWTTGGTYEQYF. The CDR3 DNA reads as TGTGCCTGGACCACGGGCGGAACCTACGAGCAGTACTTC.

The chain couples TRBV7-9 to TRBJ2-7; D is uncertain. The CDR3 is 13 amino acids. Germline CDR1 reads SEHNR; CDR2 reads FQNEAQ (reference sequence). V lost 2 bases and J 0 bases, leaving 5 bases between the germline ends. The CDR3 DNA reads TGTGCCAGCAGCTTACAAAACTCCTACGAGCAGTACTTC. It encodes CASSLQNSYEQYF.

The chain couples TRBV20-1 to TRBJ2-3, with TRBD1 matching 8 bases. Trimming cost V 5 bases and J 3 bases; bases outside gene matches: 10. Germline CDR1 and CDR2: DFQATT and SNEGSKA (reference sequence). This CDR3 region has 15 residues. CDR3 region: CSASPGTGATDTQYF. The CDR3 DNA reads as TGCAGTGCTTCCCCCGGGACAGGTGCTACAGATACGCAGTATTTT.

This clonotype was observed many times. V usage is TRBV27 and J usage is TRBJ2-7; the match to TRBD2 covers 7 bases. The CDR3 spans 14 residues. Germline CDR1 is MNHEY and CDR2 is SMNVEV (reference sequence). With V trimmed by 6 bases and J by 1 base, 6 bases remained unmatched. The CDR3 sequence is CASRGQRDSYEQYF. The CDR3 nucleotides are TGTGCCAGCAGGGGCCAGCGGGATTCCTACGAGCAGTACTTC.

The V call is TRBV4-2, the J call TRBJ2-3; D not resolved. Germline V lookup: CDR1 LGHNA, CDR2 YNFKEQ. Trimming shortened V by 4 bases and J by 0 bases, and 11 bases separated the two germline ends. CDR3 length: 15 amino acids. The CDR3, as DNA: TGTGCCAGCAGCCCATATTCGACTAGCACAGATACGCAGTATTTT. Encoded protein: CASSPYSTSTDTQYF.

The chain has TRBV7-2 and TRBJ1-2; 9 bases are a match to TRBD1. Trimming took 4 bases from V and 4 from J; bases not matched to a gene: 4. CDR1 is SGHTA and CDR2 is FQGNSA in the germline V gene. The CDR3 sequence is 14 residues long. CDR3 coding DNA: TGTGCCAGCAGCTCGACAGGGGGGCCCTATGGCTACACCTTC. Its translation: CASSSTGGPYGYTF.

The chain couples TRBV19 to TRBJ2-7; 7 bases map to TRBD1. Trimming cost V 4 bases and J 0 bases; bases outside gene matches: 6. Germline V lookup: CDR1 LNHDA, CDR2 SQIVND (reference sequence). CDR3 length equals 15 residues. The CDR3 loop reads CASSTSGGVSYEQYF. DNA of the CDR3: TGTGCCAGTAGTACCTCAGGGGGAGTCTCCTACGAGCAGTACTTC.

This clonotype was found once. The CDR3 region has the DNA TGTGCCAGCTCACAACTCGGACAGGTTGGTAAGTCGAGCAATCAGCCCCAGCATTTT. It translates to CASSQLGQVGKSSNQPQHF. The rearrangement joins TRBV18 to TRBJ1-5, with TRBD1 identical over 7 bases. The germline CDR1 and CDR2 sequences are KGHSH and LQKENI. The CDR3 extends over 19 amino acids. V lost 4 bases, J lost 1 base, and 16 bases stayed unmatched. Together with reference TRBV18 and TRBJ1-5, the CDR3 gives the full variable domain: NAGVMQNPRHLVRRRGQEARLRCSPMKGHSHVYWYRQLPEEGLKFMVYLQKENIIDESGMPKERFSAEFPKEGPSILRIQQVVRGDSAAYFCASSQLGQVGKSSNQPQHFGDGTRLSIL.

The gene calls are TRBV6-5 and TRBJ2-3; 10 nucleotides align to TRBD2. The CDR3 runs to 15 residues. The V gene's germline CDR1 is MNHEY and CDR2 SVGAGI. V lost 5 bases and J lost 3; bases outside the gene matches: 5. CDR3 residues: CASSASGSGTDTQYF. For the CDR3, the DNA is TGTGCCAGCAGTGCTAGCGGGAGTGGGACAGATACGCAGTATTTT.

This clonotype was seen at least ten times. V and J are TRBV7-9 and TRBJ1-1, with D hard to call. V was shortened by 4 bases and J by 0 bases, with 12 bases between the two germline ends. Germline lookup yields CDR1 SEHNR and CDR2 FQNEAQ (reference sequence). The length of the CDR3 is 15 residues. As DNA, the CDR3 is TGTGCCAGCAGCTCTGGTGTGGCGATGAACACTGAAGCTTTCTTT. It translates to CASSSGVAMNTEAFF. Looking up the rest from reference TRBV7-9 and TRBJ1-1 gives the full variable domain: DTGVSQNPRHKITKRGQNVTFRCDPISEHNRLYWYRQTLGQGPEFLTYFQNEAQLEKSRLLSDRFSAERPKGSFSTLEIQRTEQGDSAMYLCASSSGVAMNTEAFFGQGTRLTVV.

This clonotype was seen at least ten times. The chain uses TRBV11-2 and TRBJ2-5; D is unclear. The V gene's germline CDR1 is SGHAT and CDR2 FQNNGV. V was trimmed by 1 base and J by 2 bases, leaving 8 bases between them. The CDR3 has 14 amino acids. The CDR3: CASSLGTVQETQYF. Here the CDR3 DNA reads TGTGCCAGCAGCTTAGGGACGGTGCAAGAGACCCAGTACTTC.

This clonotype appeared many times. The rearrangement uses TRBV4-1 and TRBJ1-3; D is perhaps TRBD1 (6 bases). The CDR3 totals 15 residues. V shed 1 base and J shed 2 bases, with 9 bases lying between them. The germline gives CDR1 MGHRA, CDR2 YSYEKL. CDR3 bases: TGCGCCAGCAGCCAAGGGGGGCAGCCTGGAAACACCATATATTTT. It encodes CASSQGGQPGNTIYF.

This clonotype occurred a few times. The CDR3 spells CASSHEGVNQPQHF. In DNA form, the CDR3 reads TGTGCCAGCAGCCATGAAGGGGTCAATCAGCCCCAGCATTTT. V and J are TRBV3-1 and TRBJ1-5; a weak D match, TRBD1 (5 bases). V dropped 3 bases and J dropped 3 bases, with 9 bases sitting between them. This CDR3 spans 14 amino acids. Germline V gene sequence: CDR1 LGHDT, CDR2 YNNKEL (reference sequence).

CDR3: CASSYPGLAGYEQYF. In DNA form, the CDR3 reads TGTGCCAGCTCATATCCTGGGCTAGCCGGCTACGAGCAGTACTTC. This chain connects TRBV18 to TRBJ2-7; D may be TRBD2 (5 bases). Germline assignment: CDR1 KGHSH and CDR2 LQKENI. The V end was cut by 5 bases, the J end by 3 bases, with 17 bases between. CDR3 length: 15 residues. Full variable domain (missing parts from reference TRBV18 and TRBJ2-7): NAGVMQNPRHLVRRRGQEARLRCSPMKGHSHVYWYRQLPEEGLKFMVYLQKENIIDESGMPKERFSAEFPKEGPSILRIQQVVRGDSAAYFCASSYPGLAGYEQYFGPGTRLTVT.

In this sample, this clonotype turned up a few times. The CDR3 region is CAWSGQGWQPQHF. The CDR3 DNA reads TGTGCCTGGAGCGGACAGGGTTGGCAGCCCCAGCATTTT. The V and J genes are TRBV30 and TRBJ1-5; the match to TRBD1 covers 8 bases. V shed 3 bases and J 7 bases; nucleotides not matched to a gene: 5. The CDR3 sequence is 13 residues long. The germline V gene has CDR1 GTSNPN and CDR2 SVGIG (reference sequence).

In its sample, this clonotype was seen many times. The V call is TRBV6-2 or TRBV6-3, the J call TRBJ2-7, with D perhaps assigned TRBD1 or TRBD2 (6 bases each). Deletions cut 6 bases from V and 6 bases from J, with 21 bases between. The CDR3 has 15 residues. From germline, CDR1 is MNHEY and CDR2 SVGEGT. The chain's CDR3 is CASSRRAQGEGEQYF. CDR3 DNA: TGTGCCAGCAGCAGGAGGGCACAGGGAGAAGGCGAGCAGTACTTC.

This clonotype was counted only a few times. V and J are TRBV7-2 and TRBJ1-1; no firm D call. CDR1 and CDR2 (germline): SGHTA, FQGNSA. This CDR3 comprises 13 residues. V shed 2 bases and J shed 4 bases, with 8 bases lying between them. CDR3 in amino acids: CASSLQISTEAFF. CDR3 nucleotides: TGTGCCAGCAGCTTACAGATCTCCACTGAAGCTTTCTTT.

The rearrangement uses TRBV4-3 and TRBJ1-1; 12 bases agree with TRBD1. The V segment lost 0 bases and the J segment 11 bases; nucleotides outside the gene matches: 7. Germline loops: CDR1 LGHNA, CDR2 YSLEER. This CDR3 is built from 15 residues. The CDR3 DNA sequence: TGCGCCAGCAGCCAAGACTCGGGACAGGGGGCGAGGGCTTTCTTT. This translates into CASSQDSGQGARAFF.

Written as DNA, the CDR3 is TGTGCCATCAAGATAGAGTCCGCGAACACCGGGGAGCTGTTTTTT. The encoded protein is CAIKIESANTGELFF. The chain carries TRBV10-3 and TRBJ2-2; D is unclear. The CDR3 length is 15 residues. V was trimmed by 7 bases and J by 0 bases, leaving 12 bases between them. Germline V gene data show CDR1 as ENHRY and CDR2 as SYGVKD.

The rearrangement links TRBV9 to TRBJ2-1; 12 nucleotides match TRBD2. CDR3 length: 18 residues. The V gene's germline CDR1 is SGDLS and CDR2 YYNGEE. The junction had 10 bases not matched to a gene; V was cut back by 5 bases and J by 1 base. The CDR3, as DNA: TGTGCCAGCAGTCGACTAGCGGGAGCCACCGGTTCCTACAATGAGCAGTTCTTC. Protein: CASSRLAGATGSYNEQFF.

This clonotype has ten or more counts. The chain links TRBV29-1 to TRBJ2-7; D perhaps matches TRBD2 (6 bases). Germline CDR1 is SQVTM and CDR2 is ANQGSEA. This CDR3 is 13 amino acids long. V lost 4 bases, J lost 2 bases, and 12 bases lay in between. The CDR3 reads CSVGRDGAYEQYF. The CDR3 DNA reads as TGCAGCGTTGGGCGGGACGGAGCCTACGAGCAGTACTTC.

This clonotype was counted only a few times. The V call is TRBV6-1, the J call TRBJ1-4; TRBD1 matches at 9 bases. Germline values: CDR1 MNHNS, CDR2 SASEGT. The CDR3 loop spans 15 amino acids. The junction had 5 bases not matched to a gene; V was cut back by 4 bases and J by 5 bases. The CDR3 here is CASSAPGQGNEKLFF. CDR3 nucleotides: TGTGCCAGCAGTGCTCCGGGACAGGGAAATGAAAAACTGTTTTTT.

This clonotype was counted ten times or more. This chain joins TRBV7-9 and TRBJ1-1, with D uncertain. CDR3 length equals 13 residues. Trimming shortened V by 1 base and J by 1 base, and 4 bases separated the two germline ends. Germline CDR1 and CDR2: SEHNR and FQNEAQ (reference sequence). The CDR3 sequence: CASSLEANTEAFF. The CDR3 nucleotides are TGTGCCAGCAGCTTAGAAGCGAACACTGAAGCTTTCTTT.

In its sample, this clonotype ranks as medium-sized (0.01 to 0.1%). The chain is built from TRBV4-1 and TRBJ1-2; D perhaps matches TRBD1 (6 bases). CDR1 is MGHRA, CDR2 YSYEKL, per germline. V was pared by 2 bases and J by 6 bases, with 19 bases between. CDR3 length equals 16 residues. Here the CDR3 reads CASSQLPSDRSNGYTF. The CDR3, as DNA: TGCGCCAGCAGCCAATTACCCTCGGACAGAAGTAATGGCTACACCTTC.

The rearrangement links TRBV20-1 to TRBJ1-5, with D perhaps matching TRBD1 (5 bases). CDR3 length: 14 amino acids. Trimming removed 5 bases from V and 5 bases from J, with 16 bases in between. The V gene's germline CDR1 is DFQATT and CDR2 SNEGSKA (reference sequence). CDR3 sequence (DNA): TGCAGTGCTGTCTACCCAGGGTATGATCAGCCCCAGCATTTT. Protein: CSAVYPGYDQPQHF.

The chain recombines TRBV30 with TRBJ2-1; perhaps TRBD1 as D (5 bases). The CDR3 consists of 13 residues. The V end lost 5 bases, the J end lost 1 base, and 9 bases lay between the germline ends. Germline V lookup: CDR1 GTSNPN, CDR2 SVGIG (reference sequence). Here the CDR3 reads CAWGHTSYNEQFF. CDR3 DNA: TGTGCCTGGGGACACACGTCCTACAATGAGCAGTTCTTC.

In its sample, this clonotype was seen many times. The chain recombines TRBV10-3 with TRBJ2-2; D uncertain. The germline V and J ends were trimmed by 4 bases and 4 bases, with 19 bases remaining between them. Germline V gene sequence: CDR1 ENHRY, CDR2 SYGVKD. The CDR3 length is 17 residues. The CDR3 DNA follows: TGTGCCATCAGTGTAATGGAGCTACCCGTGGGCACCGGGGAGCTGTTTTTT. It specifies CAISVMELPVGTGELFF.

The sample holds many counts of this clonotype. The chain is built from TRBV5-1 and TRBJ2-2; the match to TRBD2 covers 9 bases. Germline V gene data show CDR1 as SGHRS and CDR2 as YFSETQ. CDR3 length equals 14 residues. V trimming: 3 bases; J trimming: 6 bases; junction bases outside the gene matches: 3. CDR3 nucleotide sequence: TGCGCCAGCAGCTCGGGACTAGCCGCCGGGGAGCTGTTTTTT. It translates to CASSSGLAAGELFF. The variable domain in full, with the rest retrieved from reference TRBV5-1 and TRBJ2-2, is KAGVTQTPRYLIKTRGQQVTLSCSPISGHRSVSWYQQTPGQGLQFLFEYFSETQRNKGNFPGRFSGRQFSNSRSEMNVSTLELGDSALYLCASSSGLAAGELFFGEGSRLTVL.